These T cell receptor beta chains were read from a single sample in a study of T cells in Graves' hyperthyroidism and ophthalmopathy. TCRdb analysed the multiplex PCR reads with MiXCR anew, one entry per CDR3 protein. The table records a few hundred thousand distinct CDR3 sequences, less than 15% of them present only once. The sample taken for sequencing was blood. The receptors here all came from a woman aged 40-49 years with Graves' hyperthyroidism. Each CDR3 is given with its conserved first and last residue.

J: TRBJ1-1; V: TRBV6-5; CDR3: CASSYSQGQAYTEAFF
J: TRBJ2-3; V: TRBV18; CDR3: CASSPQGRLYEQYFGPGTDTQYF
J: TRBJ1-4; V: TRBV28; CDR3: CASSTRGQEKLFF
J: TRBJ2-5; V: TRBV6-1; CDR3: CASSDRIGGETQYF
J: TRBJ2-1; V: TRBV5-5; CDR3: CASSSGTSGGLLNFF
J: TRBJ2-6; V: TRBV19; CDR3: CASSIGPRGPGANVLTF
J: TRBJ1-3; V: TRBV6-1; CDR3: CASREGGAGNTIYF
J: TRBJ1-1; V: TRBV7-8; CDR3: CASSQDTGRWDTEAFF
J: TRBJ1-1; V: TRBV27; CDR3: CASTSGQRNTEAFF
J: TRBJ1-5; V: TRBV6-1; CDR3: CASRRQTGFNQPQHF
J: TRBJ1-2; V: TRBV28; CDR3: CASSPAGGLHNYGYTF
J: TRBJ2-7; V: TRBV5-6; CDR3: CATSLGAASSYEQYF
J: TRBJ2-7; V: TRBV6-2/TRBV6-3; CDR3: CASSFGQVTYEQYF
J: TRBJ2-3; V: TRBV27; CDR3: CASSLVETRTDTQYF
J: TRBJ2-4; V: TRBV6-1; CDR3: CASKTANGNIQYF
J: TRBJ2-7; V: TRBV6-1; CDR3: CASSEGRGTNTYEQYF
J: TRBJ2-2; V: TRBV7-2; CDR3: CASSRGQLPTSNTGELFF
J: TRBJ2-7; V: TRBV3-1; CDR3: CASSKVPGLAYPYEQYF
J: TRBJ2-7; V: TRBV9; CDR3: CASSVEAGDSYEQYF
J: TRBJ2-7; V: TRBV20-1; CDR3: CSAREGTRAYEQYF
J: TRBJ1-1; V: TRBV30; CDR3: CAFGTARTEAFF
J: TRBJ2-3; V: TRBV18; CDR3: CASSPGLAGYTDTQYF
J: TRBJ2-1; V: TRBV12-3/TRBV12-4; CDR3: CASRMTDSSYNEQFF
J: TRBJ2-5; V: TRBV11-3; CDR3: CASSRVSYQETQYF
J: TRBJ2-7; V: TRBV20-1; CDR3: CSALDGTSRTYEQYF
J: TRBJ2-1; V: TRBV19; CDR3: CASSISSGRDTYNEQFF
J: TRBJ2-3; V: TRBV19; CDR3: CASSQNSDTQYF
J: TRBJ2-7; V: TRBV12-3/TRBV12-4; CDR3: CASSPSYEQYF
J: TRBJ2-3; V: TRBV7-2; CDR3: CASLAGNTDTQYF
J: TRBJ2-3; V: TRBV10-3; CDR3: CAINPTSTDTQYF
J: TRBJ1-4; V: TRBV5-1; CDR3: CASSPTGVGEKLFF
J: TRBJ2-1; V: TRBV20-1; CDR3: CSARGLSTRGIYNEQFF